This entry lists 15 T cell receptor beta chains sequenced from one sample in a study of graft-versus-host responses after intestinal transplantation. Their cognate antigens are unknown. The table came from immunoSEQ multiplex PCR; TCRdb's copy has only in-frame clones and leaves some out. The repertoire holds more than 70,000 clones, with approximately 78% as singletons. The source was unstimulated CD4+ T cells sorted from spleen or lymph node cells, collected before intestinal transplant. These TCRs come from a human donor who received an intestinal transplant.

This clone was seen a handful of times. The chain couples TRBV13 to TRBJ2-2; D ambiguous. Trimming cost V 0 bases and J 4 bases, with 3 bases left between them. Germline CDR1 reads PRHDT; CDR2 reads FYEKMQ (reference sequence). The CDR3 totals 13 residues. The CDR3 loop is CASSLGLTGELFF. The CDR3 DNA reads TGTGCCAGCAGCTTAGGCCTCACCGGGGAGCTGTTTTTT. The full variable domain, with the rest looked up from reference TRBV13 and TRBJ2-2, is AAGVIQSPRHLIKEKRETATLKCYPIPRHDTVYWYQQGPGQDPQFLISFYEKMQSDKGSIPDRFSAQQFSDYHSELNMSSLELGDSALYFCASSLGLTGELFFGEGSRLTVL.

This clone was found once. The V and J genes are TRBV19 and TRBJ2-6; 7 bases map to TRBD2. In germline, CDR1 is LNHDA, CDR2 SQIVND (reference sequence). CDR3 size: 15 residues. After removal of 7 bases from V and 2 bases from J, the junction contained 5 bases not matched to a gene. Here the CDR3 reads CASNSGGAGANVLTF. DNA of the CDR3: TGTGCCAGTAATTCTGGGGGGGCTGGGGCCAACGTCCTGACTTTC.

This clone occurred a few times. In nucleotides, the CDR3 is TGTGCCAGCAGTCCAGCGGGAGCCTGGGCGGTGGGAGATACGCAGTATTTT. It codes for CASSPAGAWAVGDTQYF. The V and J genes are TRBV28 and TRBJ2-3, with 8 positions matching TRBD2. After removal of 5 bases from V and 5 bases from J, the junction contained 15 bases not matched to a gene. The CDR3 sequence is 17 residues long. Germline CDR1 reads MDHEN; CDR2 reads SYDVKM.

The J gene is TRBJ1-3, the V gene TRBV19, with 8 nucleotides matching TRBD1. Germline CDR1 and CDR2: LNHDA and SQIVND (reference sequence). The CDR3 contains 14 residues. J gave up 5 bases and V 4 bases, and 4 bases lay outside the gene matches. CDR3 nucleotide sequence: TGTGCCAGTAGTAGGGACAGGACGAGAAACACCATATATTTT. This codes for CASSRDRTRNTIYF.

The chain combines TRBV11-2 with TRBJ1-1, with D possibly TRBD1 on 5 matching bases. In germline, CDR1 is SGHAT, CDR2 FQNNGV. This CDR3 spans 14 amino acids. Trimming shortened V by 1 base and J by 10 bases, and 16 bases separated the two germline ends. In nucleotides, the CDR3 is TGTGCCAGCAGCTTAGTCCAGGGCCCGGTGGGAGCTTTCTTT. It encodes CASSLVQGPVGAFF.

The chain recombines TRBV30 with TRBJ1-6; 9 bases line up with TRBD1. The CDR3 is 16 amino acids. V shed 5 bases, J shed 7 bases, and the junction held 12 bases outside the gene matches. The V gene's germline CDR1 is GTSNPN and CDR2 SVGIG (reference sequence). The CDR3 nucleotides read TGTGCCTGGCGACCACCCGGGACAGGGAAAAATTCACCCCTCCACTTT. Amino acid sequence: CAWRPPGTGKNSPLHF.

This chain joins TRBV14 and TRBJ2-5; 9 nucleotides line up with TRBD1. CDR3 length: 15 amino acids. The junction had 8 bases not matched to a gene; V was cut back by 4 bases and J by 5 bases. Germline lookup yields CDR1 SGHDN and CDR2 FVKESK. The CDR3 DNA is TGTGCCAGCAGCCCCTACAGGGGGCGAGGGGAGACCCAGTACTTC. This translates into CASSPYRGRGETQYF.

The V gene is TRBV9, the J gene TRBJ1-4; D unclear. Germline loops: CDR1 SGDLS, CDR2 YYNGEE. V shed 4 bases and J shed 0 bases, with 16 bases lying between them. The CDR3 runs to 17 residues. The CDR3 region is CASSPGRTIATNEKLFF. CDR3 nucleotide sequence: TGTGCCAGCAGCCCAGGCAGAACCATCGCAACTAATGAAAAACTGTTTTTT.

The genes are TRBV6-5 and TRBJ2-7; 10 bases align to TRBD2. The CDR3 spans 14 residues. Germline CDR1 is MNHEY and CDR2 is SVGAGI. The J segment lost 2 bases and the V segment lost 5 bases, leaving 3 bases of the junction unmatched. CDR3 in amino acids: CASSSLAGAYEQYF. In DNA, the CDR3 is TGTGCCAGCAGTAGCCTAGCGGGGGCCTACGAGCAGTACTTC.

This clone showed up just once. The chain carries TRBV2 and TRBJ2-1, with unresolved D. CDR3 length: 13 residues. The germline V and J ends were trimmed by 1 base and 6 bases, with 7 bases remaining between them. Germline CDR1 and CDR2: SNHLY and FYNNEI. CDR3 loop: CASSEVVFNEQFF. The CDR3, as DNA: TGTGCCAGCAGTGAAGTAGTCTTCAATGAGCAGTTCTTC. Full variable domain (remainder filled in from reference TRBV2 and TRBJ2-1): EPEVTQTPSHQVTQMGQEVILRCVPISNHLYFYWYRQILGQKVEFLVSFYNNEISEKSEIFDDQFSVERPDGSNFTLKIRSTKLEDSAMYFCASSEVVFNEQFFGPGTRLTVL.

V usage is TRBV28 and J usage is TRBJ2-5; D possibly corresponds to TRBD1 (6 bases). The J call is doubtful: the DNA matches TRBJ2-7 better. Germline V gene sequence: CDR1 MDHEN, CDR2 SYDVKM. The CDR3 sequence is 12 residues long. Written as DNA, the CDR3 is TGTGCCAGCAGTTCCAGGGGCTACGAGCAGTACTTC. Its protein is CASSSRGYEQYF.

CDR3 sequence reads: CASSPGTSGGAETQYF. In DNA, the CDR3 is TGCGCCAGCAGCCCCGGGACTAGCGGGGGGGCGGAGACCCAGTACTTC. The chain combines TRBV5-1 with TRBJ2-5; 16 bases are a match to TRBD2. Germline CDR1 reads SGHRS; CDR2 reads YFSETQ. This CDR3 region has 16 residues. Unmatched junction bases numbered 5, after V lost 4 bases and J lost 5 bases. Looking up the rest from reference TRBV5-1 and TRBJ2-5 gives the full variable domain: KAGVTQTPRYLIKTRGQQVTLSCSPISGHRSVSWYQQTPGQGLQFLFEYFSETQRNKGNFPGRFSGRQFSNSRSEMNVSTLELGDSALYLCASSPGTSGGAETQYFGPGTRLLVL.

The gene calls are TRBV7-2 and TRBJ2-5; TRBD2 matches at 9 bases. The CDR3 sequence is 17 residues long. Germline-derived CDR1 and CDR2 are SGHTA and FQGNSA. After removal of 1 base from V and 2 bases from J, the junction contained 8 bases not matched to a gene. The DNA of the CDR3 is TGTGCCAGCAGCTTAGACAGTAGCGGGAGTTTGCAAGAGACCCAGTACTTC. Its protein product is CASSLDSSGSLQETQYF. Using reference TRBV7-2 and TRBJ2-5 for the parts outside the CDR3, the full variable domain is GAGVSQSPSNKVTEKGKDVELRCDPISGHTALYWYRQSLGQGLEFLIYFQGNSAPDKSGLPSDRFSAERTGGSVSTLTIQRTQQEDSAVYLCASSLDSSGSLQETQYFGPGTRLLVL.

The chain joins TRBV7-2 to TRBJ1-5, with TRBD1 matching over 8 bases. Losses at the gene ends were 1 base for V and 3 bases for J; bases not matched to a gene: 2. CDR1 and CDR2 from the germline V gene are SGHTA and FQGNSA. The CDR3 sequence is 15 residues long. The CDR3 sequence is CASSLVDRANQPQHF. The DNA for the CDR3 is TGTGCCAGCAGCTTAGTGGACAGGGCCAATCAGCCCCAGCATTTT.

The CDR3 reads CASSWQARGQTEAFF. The CDR3 nucleotides are TGTGCCAGCTCCTGGCAGGCCAGGGGTCAAACTGAAGCTTTCTTT. The chain employs TRBV18 and TRBJ1-1, with TRBD1 as a possible D gene (6 bases). V lost 6 bases, J lost 5 bases, and 19 bases lay in between. The CDR3 runs to 15 residues. From germline, CDR1 is KGHSH and CDR2 LQKENI.